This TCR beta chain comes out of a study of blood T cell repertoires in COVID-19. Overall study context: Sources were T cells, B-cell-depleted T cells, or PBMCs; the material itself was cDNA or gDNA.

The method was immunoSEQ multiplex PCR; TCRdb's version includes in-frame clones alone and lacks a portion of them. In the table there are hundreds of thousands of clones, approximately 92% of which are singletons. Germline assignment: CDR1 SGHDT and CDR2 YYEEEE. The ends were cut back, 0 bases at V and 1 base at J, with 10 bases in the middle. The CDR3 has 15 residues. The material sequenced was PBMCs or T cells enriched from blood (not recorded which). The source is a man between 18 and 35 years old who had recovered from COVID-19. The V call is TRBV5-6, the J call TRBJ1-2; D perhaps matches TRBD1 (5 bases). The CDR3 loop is CASSLGQYLNYGYTF. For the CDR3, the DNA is TGTGCCAGCAGCTTGGGACAGTACCTTAACTATGGCTACACCTTC.